The table lists the clone carrying this T cell receptor (beta chain) with a count of one. Its target is unknown. These data belong to a study of post-analysis software for immune sequencing data. Unique molecular identifiers were built into the TCR beta cDNA libraries. TCRdb ran MiXCR on the PCR reads and lists one entry per CDR3 protein. Counted here are about 570,000 distinct CDR3 sequences, about a third occurring once; the ten biggest clones make up under 7%. Trimming cost V 6 bases and J 1 base, with 10 bases left between them. The length of the CDR3 is 14 residues. Whole-study findings and limits: Several TRBV segments (TRBV5-6, TRBV5-1 and TRBV20-1 among them) occurred more frequently in patients than in controls. A significant reduction in normalized Chao1 diversity was observed in multiple sclerosis patients versus controls. F measure clustering grouped samples strongly by preparation batch.

The sequenced sample was blood. The V gene is TRBV12-3 or TRBV12-4, the J gene TRBJ1-5; D unclear. This TCR was recovered from a girl under 18 with multiple sclerosis. In nucleotides, the CDR3 is TGTGCCAGCAGCACCTTGGCGAGCAATCAGCCCCAGCATTTT. Amino acids: CASSTLASNQPQHF.